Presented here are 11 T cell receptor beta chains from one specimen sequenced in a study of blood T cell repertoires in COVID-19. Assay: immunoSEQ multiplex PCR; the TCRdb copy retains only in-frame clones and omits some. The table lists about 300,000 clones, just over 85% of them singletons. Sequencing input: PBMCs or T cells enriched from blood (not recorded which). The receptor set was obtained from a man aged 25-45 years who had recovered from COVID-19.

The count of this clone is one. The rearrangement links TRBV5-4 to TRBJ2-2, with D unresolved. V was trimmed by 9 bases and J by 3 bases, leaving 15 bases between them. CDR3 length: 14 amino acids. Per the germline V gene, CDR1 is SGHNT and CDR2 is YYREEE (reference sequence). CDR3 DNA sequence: TGTGCCACCTCTCCCGGTTGGTACACCGGGGAGCTGTTTTTT. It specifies CATSPGWYTGELFF.

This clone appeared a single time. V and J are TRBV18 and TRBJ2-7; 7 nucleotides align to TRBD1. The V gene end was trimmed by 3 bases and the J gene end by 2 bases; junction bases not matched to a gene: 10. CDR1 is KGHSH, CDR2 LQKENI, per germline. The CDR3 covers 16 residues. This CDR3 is CASSPRMTGQTYEQYF. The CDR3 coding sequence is TGTGCCAGCTCACCGCGGATGACAGGGCAGACCTACGAGCAGTACTTC. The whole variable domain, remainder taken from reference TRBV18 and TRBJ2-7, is NAGVMQNPRHLVRRRGQEARLRCSPMKGHSHVYWYRQLPEEGLKFMVYLQKENIIDESGMPKERFSAEFPKEGPSILRIQQVVRGDSAAYFCASSPRMTGQTYEQYFGPGTRLTVT.

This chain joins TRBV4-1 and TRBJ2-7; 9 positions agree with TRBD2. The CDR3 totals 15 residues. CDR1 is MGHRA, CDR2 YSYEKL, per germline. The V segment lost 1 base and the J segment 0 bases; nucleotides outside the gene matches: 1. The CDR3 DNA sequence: TGCGCCAGCAGCCAAGCTAGCGGGAACTCCTACGAGCAGTACTTC. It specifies CASSQASGNSYEQYF.

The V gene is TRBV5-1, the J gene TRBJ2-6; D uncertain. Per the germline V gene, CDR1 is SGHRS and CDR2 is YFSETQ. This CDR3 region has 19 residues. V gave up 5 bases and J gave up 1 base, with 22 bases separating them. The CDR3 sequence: CASRELSSLGGSGANVLTF. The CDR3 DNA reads TGCGCCAGCAGGGAATTATCGTCCCTAGGCGGTTCTGGGGCCAACGTCCTGACTTTC.

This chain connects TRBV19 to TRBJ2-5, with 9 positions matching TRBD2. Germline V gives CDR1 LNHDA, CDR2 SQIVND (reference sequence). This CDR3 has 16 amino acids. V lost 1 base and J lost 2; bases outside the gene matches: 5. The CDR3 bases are TGTGCCAGTAGTATAGGGTCAGCGGGGGGACAAGAGACCCAGTACTTC. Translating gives CASSIGSAGGQETQYF. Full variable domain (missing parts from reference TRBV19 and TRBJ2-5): DGGITQSPKYLFRKEGQNVTLSCEQNLNHDAMYWYRQDPGQGLRLIYYSQIVNDFQKGDIAEGYSVSREKKESFPLTVTSAQKNPTAFYLCASSIGSAGGQETQYFGPGTRLLVL.

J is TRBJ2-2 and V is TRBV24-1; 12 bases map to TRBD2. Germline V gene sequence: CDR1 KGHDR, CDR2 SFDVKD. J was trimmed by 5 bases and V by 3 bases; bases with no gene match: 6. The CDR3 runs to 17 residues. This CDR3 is CATSDPPGTSGTGELFF. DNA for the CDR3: TGTGCCACCAGTGATCCTCCCGGGACTAGCGGGACCGGGGAGCTGTTTTTT.

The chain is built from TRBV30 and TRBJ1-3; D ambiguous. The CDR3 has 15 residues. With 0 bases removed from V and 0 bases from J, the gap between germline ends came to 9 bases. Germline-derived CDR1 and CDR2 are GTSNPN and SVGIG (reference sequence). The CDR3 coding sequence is TGTGCCTGGAGTGTAATCGGGATCTCTGGAAACACCATATATTTT. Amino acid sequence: CAWSVIGISGNTIYF. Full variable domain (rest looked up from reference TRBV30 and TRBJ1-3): SQTIHQWPATLVQPVGSPLSLECTVEGTSNPNLYWYRQAAGRGLQLLFYSVGIGQISSEVPQNLSASRPQDRQFILSSKKLLLSDSGFYLCAWSVIGISGNTIYFGEGSWLTVV.

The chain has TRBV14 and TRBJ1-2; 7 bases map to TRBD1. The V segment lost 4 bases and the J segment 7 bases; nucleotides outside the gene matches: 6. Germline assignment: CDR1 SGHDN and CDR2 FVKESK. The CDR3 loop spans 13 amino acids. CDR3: CASSPETGFGYTF. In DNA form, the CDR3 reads TGTGCCAGCAGCCCAGAGACAGGGTTTGGCTACACCTTC.

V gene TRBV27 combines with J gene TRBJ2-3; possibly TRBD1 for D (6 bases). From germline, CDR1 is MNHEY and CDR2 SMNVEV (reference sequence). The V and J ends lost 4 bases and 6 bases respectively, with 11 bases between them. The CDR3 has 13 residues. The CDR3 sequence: CASSWQGWDTQYF. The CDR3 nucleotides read TGTGCCAGCAGTTGGCAGGGGTGGGATACGCAGTATTTT.

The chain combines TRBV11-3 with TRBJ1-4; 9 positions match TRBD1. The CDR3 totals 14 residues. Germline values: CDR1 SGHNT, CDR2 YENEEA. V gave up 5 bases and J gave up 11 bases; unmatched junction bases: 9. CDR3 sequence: CASSPGTGNGKLFF. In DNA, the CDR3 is TGTGCCAGCAGCCCAGGGACAGGGAACGGGAAACTGTTTTTT.

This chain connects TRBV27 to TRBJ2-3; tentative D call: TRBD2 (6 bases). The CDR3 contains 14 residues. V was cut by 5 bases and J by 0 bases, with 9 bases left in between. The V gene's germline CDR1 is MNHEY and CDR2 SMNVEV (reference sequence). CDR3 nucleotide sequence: TGTGCCAGCAGTCCGGGACTGAGCACAGATACGCAGTATTTT. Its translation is CASSPGLSTDTQYF.